These T cell receptor beta chains were read from a single sample in a study of blood T cell repertoires in COVID-19. Using immunoSEQ multiplex PCR, the repertoire was profiled, and TCRdb retains in-frame clones only, with some absent. Among some 79,000 clones, around 89% were seen once, and the ten largest hold 14%. The sample comprised peripheral blood. The origin of the receptors is a man in his 70s with active or convalescent COVID-19. The conserved cysteine and the conserved F or W are not part of the CDR3 here.

CDR3,J,V
ASSLSGGSNTEAF,TRBJ1-1,TRBV7-3
ASSLTGGRDTGELF,TRBJ2-2,TRBV7-3
ASSLTGDYGYT,TRBJ1-2,TRBV5-5
ASSPGVLTNEKLF,TRBJ1-4,TRBV7-6
ATSDPGTANTGELF,TRBJ2-2,TRBV24-1
ASSQDQYSEQF,TRBJ2-1,TRBV4-3
SVEFAGMAKNIQY,TRBJ2-4,TRBV29-1
ASLMSSGNTIY,TRBJ1-3,TRBV12-3/TRBV12-4
ASSLANYGYT,TRBJ1-2,TRBV3-1/TRBV3-2
ASKGAGGYEQY,TRBJ2-7,TRBV7-2
ASSEEQTGHQPQH,TRBJ1-5,TRBV2
ASSWGRGTYGYT,TRBJ1-2,TRBV28
ASSLTSGRSFTGELF,TRBJ2-2,TRBV5-1
ASTLGGNTEAF,TRBJ1-1,TRBV2
ASSDRGSGNEKLF,TRBJ1-4,TRBV2
ASRVQGPGELF,TRBJ2-2,TRBV2
ASSRNVPTGGANYGYT,TRBJ1-2,TRBV7-2
ASRSTGGEAGELF,TRBJ2-2,TRBV28
ASSFSDYGYT,TRBJ1-2,TRBV12-3/TRBV12-4
ATSEPRAGTIDTQY,TRBJ2-3,TRBV24-1
ASSEAGFSGNTIY,TRBJ1-3,TRBV6-1
ASSGELWGQTGELF,TRBJ2-2,TRBV19
ASSAGQGGYNSPLH,TRBJ1-6,TRBV28
ASSDGQGGRNYGYT,TRBJ1-2,TRBV5-4
ASSLADRVSYEQY,TRBJ2-7,TRBV28
ASSHGKLRGYT,TRBJ1-2,TRBV14
ASSFKGDTEAF,TRBJ1-1,TRBV5-1
ASTRTGGDTGELF,TRBJ2-2,TRBV5-1
ASSLKRSNQPQH,TRBJ1-5,TRBV27
ASAYGGSEHEKLF,TRBJ1-4,TRBV18
ASSLGGTEEQY,TRBJ2-7,TRBV11-3
ASSLGTGSGYT,TRBJ1-2,TRBV11-2
ASSQLAGGGEQY,TRBJ2-7,TRBV3-1/TRBV3-2
ASSLGQGLTDTQY,TRBJ2-3,TRBV5-1
ASRRQAYGDTQY,TRBJ2-3,TRBV2
ASSPPSGTGGYEQY,TRBJ2-7,TRBV7-9
ASSPGTGALTGELF,TRBJ2-2,TRBV18
ASSVDGAGQPQH,TRBJ1-5,TRBV9
ASSDTSGTYNEQF,TRBJ2-1,TRBV9
ATRRVAGYQETQY,TRBJ2-5,TRBV5-4
ASSPGQGNYEQY,TRBJ2-7,TRBV5-1
ASSPDWGVSNSPLH,TRBJ1-6,TRBV5-1
ASSWGQGGEETQY,TRBJ2-5,TRBV5-4
ASSAGQTGANVLT,TRBJ2-6,TRBV11-2
ASSFSGITEAF,TRBJ1-1,TRBV27
ASSLTGSYGYT,TRBJ1-2,TRBV7-3
ASSPTGQTYYGYT,TRBJ1-2,TRBV18
ASRNPTRSSYEQY,TRBJ2-7,TRBV6-5